This TCR beta chain was recorded in a study of T-cell reconstitution after alpha-beta-depleted transplantation in children. The TCRbeta library was prepared with unique molecular identifiers. TCRdb ran MiXCR on the PCR reads and lists one entry per CDR3 protein. The sample records a few hundred thousand distinct CDR3 sequences, approximately 10% being singletons. This clonotype showed up just a few times. V gave up 3 bases and J gave up 2 bases, with 5 bases separating them. From germline, CDR1 is DFQATT and CDR2 SNEGSKA (reference sequence). This CDR3 is 13 amino acids long. The chain has TRBV20-1 and TRBJ2-6; maybe TRBD2 (5 bases). Sample: PBMCs from the stem cell graft donor, taken from the stem cell graft. The TCR comes from a human donor who donated a stem cell graft to a child with acute lymphoblastic leukemia. CDR3 sequence (DNA): TGCAGTGCTAGGCGGGCTGGGGCCAACGTCCTGACTTTC. This codes for CSARRAGANVLTF.